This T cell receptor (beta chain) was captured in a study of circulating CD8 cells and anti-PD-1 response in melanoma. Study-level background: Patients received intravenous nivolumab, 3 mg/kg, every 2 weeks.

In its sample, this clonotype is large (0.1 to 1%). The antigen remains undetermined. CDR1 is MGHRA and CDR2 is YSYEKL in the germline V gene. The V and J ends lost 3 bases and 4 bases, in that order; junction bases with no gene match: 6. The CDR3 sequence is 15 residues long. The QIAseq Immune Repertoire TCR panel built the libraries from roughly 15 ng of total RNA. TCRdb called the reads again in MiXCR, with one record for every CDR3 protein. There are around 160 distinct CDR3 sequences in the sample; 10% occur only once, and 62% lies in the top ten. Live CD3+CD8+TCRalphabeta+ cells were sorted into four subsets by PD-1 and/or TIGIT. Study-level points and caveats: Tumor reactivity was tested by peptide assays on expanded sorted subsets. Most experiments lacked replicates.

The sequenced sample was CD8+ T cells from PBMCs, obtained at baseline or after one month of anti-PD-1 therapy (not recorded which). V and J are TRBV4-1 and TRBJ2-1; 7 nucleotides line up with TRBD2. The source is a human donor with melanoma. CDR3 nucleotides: TGCGCCAGCAGCCATCTGGACGGGGGGTACAATGAGCAGTTCTTC. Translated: CASSHLDGGYNEQFF.